This TCR beta chain was recovered during a study of blood T cell repertoires in COVID-19. TCRdb's copy holds only in-frame clones and misses some; the assay was immunoSEQ multiplex PCR. This sample has about 25,000 clones, with about four fifths found just once. This clone has just one count. Trimming removed 1 base at V and 4 bases at J, with 4 bases between. This CDR3 has 12 amino acids. CDR1 and CDR2 (germline): GTSNPN, SVGIG (reference sequence). Sequenced input: peripheral blood. The source is a man in his 70s with acute or convalescent COVID-19. This sequence joins TRBV30 and TRBJ2-2; D gene unclear. The CDR3 loop reads CAWSDSTGELFF. In DNA form, the CDR3 reads TGTGCCTGGAGTGATAGCACCGGGGAGCTGTTTTTT.